One sample yielded the 15 T cell receptor beta chains listed below, sequenced in a study of blood T cell repertoires in COVID-19. Assay: immunoSEQ multiplex PCR; the TCRdb copy retains only in-frame clones and omits some. The sample has over 120,000 clones; 84% are singletons. Sequenced sample: peripheral blood. These receptor sequences come from a human donor in a cohort sampled during active COVID-19.

The table lists this clone with a count of one. This chain connects TRBV5-1 to TRBJ1-1; 9 bases map to TRBD1. Germline V gene sequence: CDR1 SGHRS, CDR2 YFSETQ. This CDR3 is built from 15 residues. The junction had 4 bases not matched to a gene; V was cut back by 0 bases and J by 4 bases. CDR3 DNA sequence: TGCGCCAGCAGCTTGGGGCAGGGACAGGGCACTGAAGCTTTCTTT. Protein: CASSLGQGQGTEAFF.

The chain is built from TRBV28 and TRBJ1-5; maybe TRBD1 (6 bases). The V end was cut by 6 bases, the J end by 2 bases, with 14 bases between. Germline V gives CDR1 MDHEN, CDR2 SYDVKM. The CDR3 is 15 amino acids. The CDR3 protein is CASSVSGAGNQPQHF. The CDR3 bases are TGTGCCAGCAGCGTGTCAGGGGCCGGCAATCAGCCCCAGCATTTT.

CDR3 nucleotide sequence: TGTGCCAGCAGTCGGGGTATCGGAAACACCATATATTTT. It translates to CASSRGIGNTIYF. The chain carries TRBV6-5 and TRBJ1-3; no definite D call. The CDR3 spans 13 residues. Deletions cut 5 bases from V and 4 bases from J, with 9 bases between. Germline V gene lookup returns CDR1 MNHEY and CDR2 SVGAGI.

The chain joins TRBV28 to TRBJ1-5; 9 bases line up with TRBD1. After removal of 3 bases from V and 7 bases from J, the junction contained 7 bases not matched to a gene. The germline CDR1 and CDR2 sequences are MDHEN and SYDVKM. The CDR3 has 15 residues. The CDR3 DNA follows: TGTGCCAGCAGTTTTTTACAGGGGGCACAACAGCCCCAGCATTTT. Amino acid sequence: CASSFLQGAQQPQHF.

This clone was detected once. The V gene is TRBV11-2, the J gene TRBJ1-4, with TRBD1 matching 9 bases. The CDR3 runs 16 residues. Unmatched junction bases numbered 5, after V lost 1 base and J lost 5 bases. Germline-derived CDR1 and CDR2 are SGHAT and FQNNGV. CDR3 coding DNA: TGTGCCAGCAGCTTAGGGACCGGGACAGGGAATGAAAAACTGTTTTTT. This encodes CASSLGTGTGNEKLFF.

This clone was counted a single time. This chain links TRBV27 with TRBJ2-4, with 10 bases that match TRBD1. Germline CDR1 MNHEY, CDR2 SMNVEV (reference sequence). V lost 5 bases to trimming and J lost 7 bases; unmatched junction nucleotides: 11. The CDR3 extends over 16 amino acids. CDR3 bases: TGTGCCAGCAGTCCCGATACCGGGACAGGGGTCAACATTCAGTACTTC. Translating gives CASSPDTGTGVNIQYF.

The V call is TRBV7-2, the J call TRBJ1-2, with a possible D match to TRBD1 (5 bases). Germline V gene data show CDR1 as SGHTA and CDR2 as FQGNSA. Deletions cut 5 bases from V and 5 bases from J, with 15 bases between. The length of the CDR3 is 14 residues. This CDR3 is CASSPLPGNYGYTF. The CDR3 region has the DNA TGTGCCAGCAGCCCCCTCCCAGGGAATTATGGCTACACCTTC.

This chain joins TRBV28 and TRBJ2-1; 9 positions agree with TRBD2. J lost 2 bases, V lost 5 bases, and 4 bases had no gene match. The CDR3 is 15 amino acids. Germline V gives CDR1 MDHEN, CDR2 SYDVKM. Here the CDR3 reads CASSLRLAAYNEQFF. The CDR3 region has the DNA TGTGCCAGCAGTCTCCGACTAGCGGCCTACAATGAGCAGTTCTTC. The complete variable domain, with remaining parts taken from reference TRBV28 and TRBJ2-1, reads DVKVTQSSRYLVKRTGEKVFLECVQDMDHENMFWYRQDPGLGLRLIYFSYDVKMKEKGDIPEGYSVSREKKERFSLILESASTNQTSMYLCASSLRLAAYNEQFFGPGTRLTVL.

The gene calls are TRBV4-1 and TRBJ1-6, with 7 bases matching TRBD1. The germline CDR1 and CDR2 sequences are MGHRA and YSYEKL. The CDR3 loop spans 14 amino acids. V dropped 2 bases and J dropped 6; count of bases not matched to a gene: 1. The CDR3: CASSQRQGNSPLHF. CDR3 DNA sequence: TGCGCCAGCAGCCAACGACAGGGTAATTCACCCCTCCACTTT.

This rearrangement joins TRBV27 to TRBJ2-7; maybe TRBD2 (5 bases). The CDR3 contains 16 residues. Germline V gene data show CDR1 as MNHEY and CDR2 as SMNVEV (reference sequence). Trimming removed 4 bases from V and 6 bases from J, with 22 bases in between. The CDR3 coding sequence is TGTGCCAGCAGTTCCTCCCTGATGACGGCGGCGGGCGAGCAGTACTTC. It codes for CASSSSLMTAAGEQYF.

As concerns this clone: One end of the junction varies from germline; a read error may be responsible. The chain employs TRBV2 and TRBJ1-5, with 7 bases matching TRBD1. Per the germline V gene, CDR1 is SNHLY and CDR2 is FYNNEI. There are 16 residues in the CDR3. The CDR3 nucleotides read TGTGCCAGCAGTAAAGCGATGGGACAGCGAAATCAGCCCCAGCATTTT. Translation gives CASSKAMGQRNQPQHF. Supplemented by reference TRBV2 and TRBJ1-5, the full variable domain reads EPEVTQTPSHQVTQMGQEVILRCVPISNHLYFYWYRQILGQKVEFLVSFYNNEISEKSEIFDDQFSVERPDGSNFTLKIRSTKLEDSAMYFCASSKAMGQRNQPQHFGDGTRLSIL.

The gene calls are TRBV11-2 and TRBJ2-7; the match to TRBD1 covers 7 bases. The CDR3 length is 15 residues. J gave up 7 bases and V 2 bases, and 11 bases lay outside the gene matches. The V gene's germline CDR1 is SGHAT and CDR2 FQNNGV. The CDR3 coding sequence is TGTGCCAGCAGCTTACCGGGACAGATTACGGGGGAGCAGTACTTC. Encoded protein: CASSLPGQITGEQYF.

In this sample, this clone turned up a few times. Here the CDR3 reads CASMEGLVEYGYTF. The CDR3 DNA reads TGTGCCAGCATGGAGGGTTTGGTAGAATATGGCTACACCTTC. J is TRBJ1-2 and V is TRBV2, with D unclear. This CDR3 comprises 14 residues. Trimming pared 7 bases from V and 5 bases from J, leaving 17 bases between. Germline CDR1 reads SNHLY; CDR2 reads FYNNEI.

J is TRBJ2-1 and V is TRBV3-1 (or the pseudogene TRBV3-2); the D gene is possibly TRBD1 (5 bases). CDR1 LGHDT and CDR2 YNNKEL come from the germline V gene (reference sequence). The V end was cut by 3 bases, the J end by 5 bases, with 11 bases between. The CDR3 consists of 14 residues. CDR3 coding DNA: TGTGCCAGCAGCCACAAGGGGCACAACAATGAGCAGTTCTTC. Protein product: CASSHKGHNNEQFF.

The chain links TRBV27 to TRBJ2-1; 13 bases are a match to TRBD2. V shed 6 bases, J shed 7 bases, and the junction held 9 bases outside the gene matches. The germline V gene encodes CDR1 MNHEY and CDR2 SMNVEV (reference sequence). The CDR3 covers 16 residues. CDR3 sequence (DNA): TGTGCCAGCAGCAACGGACTAGCGGGAGTCGGAAATGAGCAGTTCTTC. This translates into CASSNGLAGVGNEQFF.